These 26 T cell receptor beta chains were sequenced from one sample in a study of T cell responses to AZD1222 COVID-19 vaccine. Clones were read by immunoSEQ multiplex PCR, and TCRdb kept only the in-frame ones, dropping some. The data hold 150,000 to 200,000 clones, with 70% to 90% observed a single time. Sequences were derived from peripheral blood, sampled 28 days after the second AZD1222 dose. Every receptor here comes from an adult who received the AZD1222 COVID-19 vaccine.

This clone was recorded a few times. The V and J genes are TRBV30 and TRBJ1-5, with 10 bases aligning to TRBD1. After removal of 2 bases from V and 4 bases from J, the junction contained 8 bases not matched to a gene. This CDR3 comprises 16 residues. The V gene's germline CDR1 is GTSNPN and CDR2 SVGIG (reference sequence). DNA of the CDR3: TGTGCCTGGAGTAATTGGGGGACAGGGGTGAATCAGCCCCAGCATTTT. Translation gives CAWSNWGTGVNQPQHF.

The chain uses TRBV20-1 and TRBJ1-5; D may be TRBD1 (5 bases). Germline loops: CDR1 DFQATT, CDR2 SNEGSKA (reference sequence). This CDR3 comprises 18 residues. V was clipped by 3 bases and J by 2 bases, with 23 bases between them. DNA of the CDR3: TGCAGTGCTAGTTCTCACAGGACCAATTTAGTCGGCAATCAGCCCCAGCATTTT. Its translation is CSASSHRTNLVGNQPQHF.

The V call is TRBV27, the J call TRBJ1-1, with D unclear. CDR3 length: 13 amino acids. Germline CDR1 is MNHEY and CDR2 is SMNVEV (reference sequence). Trimming removed 6 bases from V and 1 base from J, with 9 bases in between. The CDR3 protein is CASRLRGNTEAFF. CDR3 nucleotide sequence: TGTGCCAGCAGGTTACGGGGGAACACTGAAGCTTTCTTT.

This clone was detected only a few times. V usage is TRBV10-2 and J usage is TRBJ2-5; D possibly uses TRBD1 or TRBD2 (5 bases each). Germline loops: CDR1 WSHSY, CDR2 SAAADI. CDR3 size: 14 residues. V was clipped by 5 bases and J by 2 bases, with 12 bases between them. The CDR3 bases are TGCGCCAGCAGTCCCGGGACGGCACAAGAGACCCAGTACTTC. Residues: CASSPGTAQETQYF.

The chain employs TRBV3-1 (or the pseudogene TRBV3-2) and TRBJ1-2; D remains ambiguous. The CDR3 totals 15 residues. V lost 4 bases and J lost 8, with 20 bases in between. Germline V gene data show CDR1 as LGHDT and CDR2 as YNNKEL (reference sequence). CDR3 coding DNA: TGTGCCAGCAGCCGATCCGGGGAGGGAGGAAAGGGCTACACCTTC. Translated, it gives CASSRSGEGGKGYTF.

The chain couples TRBV4-1 to TRBJ2-7; 7 bases agree with TRBD2. V shed 1 base and J 2 bases; nucleotides not matched to a gene: 8. Germline CDR1 reads MGHRA; CDR2 reads YSYEKL. The CDR3 contains 16 residues. In DNA form, the CDR3 reads TGCGCCAGCAGCCAAGCAACCTGGGGGGGGACCTACGAGCAGTACTTC. Translating gives CASSQATWGGTYEQYF.

This clone was recorded once. The rearrangement uses TRBV5-6 and TRBJ1-6; 8 bases are shared with TRBD1. This CDR3 has 15 amino acids. J lost 10 bases, V lost 3 bases, and 9 bases had no gene match. Germline V gene sequence: CDR1 SGHDT, CDR2 YYEEEE. CDR3 protein: CASSSGTGGGSPLHF. The CDR3 coding sequence is TGTGCCAGCAGCTCTGGGACAGGCGGGGGGTCACCCCTCCACTTT.

The chain combines TRBV19 with TRBJ2-5; perhaps D is TRBD1 or TRBD2 (6 bases each). V shed 10 bases and J shed 5 bases, with 26 bases lying between them. The CDR3 length is 16 residues. Germline assignment: CDR1 LNHDA and CDR2 SQIVND (reference sequence). The CDR3 loop reads CATRGGGGSRQETQYF. As DNA, the CDR3 is TGTGCCACCCGGGGTGGAGGGGGAAGTCGTCAGGAGACCCAGTACTTC.

The chain joins TRBV6-4 to TRBJ1-1; 9 bases map to TRBD1. The germline gives CDR1 MRHNA, CDR2 SNTAGT. V lost 6 bases, J lost 3 bases, and 2 bases stayed unmatched. The CDR3 sequence is 13 residues long. The CDR3 nucleotides read TGTGCCAGCAGCCGGGACAGGGACACTGAAGCTTTCTTT. It encodes CASSRDRDTEAFF.

V gene TRBV4-3 combines with J gene TRBJ2-7; D possibly corresponds to TRBD1 (6 bases). CDR3 length: 14 amino acids. The V and J ends lost 1 base and 4 bases respectively, with 11 bases between them. Germline CDR1 is LGHNA and CDR2 is YSLEER. CDR3 region: CASSQAWDTYEQYF. The CDR3 coding sequence is TGCGCCAGCAGCCAAGCTTGGGACACATACGAGCAGTACTTC.

The chain uses TRBV7-2 and TRBJ2-6, with D unresolved. Germline V lookup: CDR1 SGHTA, CDR2 FQGNSA. The CDR3 is 15 residues long. V was pared by 2 bases and J by 0 bases, with 5 bases between. DNA of the CDR3: TGTGCCAGCAGCTTAAGGTTCTCTGGGGCCAACGTCCTGACTTTC. It codes for CASSLRFSGANVLTF.

In DNA, the CDR3 is TGTGCCAGCACCCGGACGGCCTATGGCTACACCTTC. Translation gives CASTRTAYGYTF. The chain recombines TRBV6-6 with TRBJ1-2; no definite D call. Germline-derived CDR1 and CDR2 are MNHNY and SVGAGI (reference sequence). V was pared by 7 bases and J by 4 bases, with 10 bases between. This CDR3 has 12 residues.

The chain combines TRBV10-3 with TRBJ2-4; 7 bases map to TRBD1. The J segment lost 8 bases and the V segment lost 5 bases, leaving 9 bases of the junction unmatched. The CDR3 is 14 amino acids. CDR1 ENHRY and CDR2 SYGVKD come from the germline V gene. The CDR3 region has the DNA TGTGCCATCAGTCCAGGGGGTGAGGGTTACATTCAGTACTTC. Amino acids: CAISPGGEGYIQYF.

The chain combines TRBV7-8 with TRBJ1-5; weak D call: TRBD1 (5 bases). Germline CDR1 is SGHVS and CDR2 is FQNEAQ. The ends were cut back, 5 bases at V and 5 bases at J, with 16 bases in the middle. This CDR3 has 15 amino acids. CDR3 sequence: CASSTRGRGYQPQHF. The CDR3 coding sequence is TGTGCCAGCAGCACTAGAGGGAGGGGCTATCAGCCCCAGCATTTT.

The J gene is TRBJ1-4, the V gene TRBV6-6; maybe TRBD1 (5 bases). The germline V and J ends were trimmed by 3 bases and 5 bases, with 13 bases remaining between them. This CDR3 contains 15 residues. Germline CDR1 and CDR2: MNHNY and SVGAGI (reference sequence). CDR3 DNA: TGTGCCAGCAGTTATACGGGGCTCTCGAATGAAAAACTGTTTTTT. Its translation is CASSYTGLSNEKLFF.

This clone was seen more than once but under ten times. The genes are TRBV2 and TRBJ1-5, with D unresolved. The CDR3 spans 15 residues. Germline lookup yields CDR1 SNHLY and CDR2 FYNNEI. Trimming took 5 bases from V and 0 from J, leaving 11 bases between them. CDR3 sequence reads: CASSLTLNSNQPQHF. The CDR3 nucleotides are TGTGCCAGCAGTTTGACCTTAAATAGCAATCAGCCCCAGCATTTT.

This clone was picked up one time. The chain links TRBV6-5 to TRBJ2-5, with D unresolved. Trimming pared 4 bases from V and 1 base from J, leaving 10 bases between. This CDR3 comprises 14 residues. CDR1 and CDR2 (germline): MNHEY, SVGAGI. The CDR3 DNA reads as TGTGCCAGCAGTTCCCCCAGCCTCCAAGAGACCCAGTACTTC. This gives the protein CASSSPSLQETQYF.

This clone appeared a few times. The rearrangement joins TRBV27 to TRBJ1-1, with D uncertain. The germline V gene has CDR1 MNHEY and CDR2 SMNVEV (reference sequence). V lost 0 bases to trimming and J lost 10 bases, with 15 bases between them. CDR3 length: 14 amino acids. CDR3 nucleotide sequence: TGTGCCAGCAGTTTATCCAAAGGTACCAGCCGAGCTTTCTTT. Translation: CASSLSKGTSRAFF.

The table lists this clone with a count of one. The chain links TRBV29-1 to TRBJ1-2; D ambiguous. The CDR3 contains 12 residues. Trimming took 6 bases from V and 6 from J, leaving 14 bases between them. Per germline, CDR1 SQVTM and CDR2 ANQGSEA. The CDR3 protein is CSVAGQRDGYTF. In DNA, the CDR3 is TGCAGCGTCGCGGGTCAACGGGATGGCTACACCTTC.

This sequence joins TRBV6-5 and TRBJ1-1; maybe TRBD1 (5 bases). The germline V gene encodes CDR1 MNHEY and CDR2 SVGAGI. The germline V and J ends were trimmed by 6 bases and 5 bases, with 10 bases remaining between them. The CDR3 extends over 12 amino acids. The CDR3 loop reads CASSHGGTEAFF. As DNA, the CDR3 is TGTGCCAGCAGCCACGGGGGGACTGAAGCTTTCTTT.

The V call is TRBV7-6, the J call TRBJ2-1; 7 nucleotides match TRBD1. Germline assignment: CDR1 SGHVS and CDR2 FNYEAQ. Trimming cost V 5 bases and J 6 bases; bases outside gene matches: 10. This CDR3 has 15 residues. The CDR3 here is CASSRTGRVSNEQFF. The DNA of the CDR3 is TGTGCCAGCAGCCGGACAGGACGAGTAAGCAATGAGCAGTTCTTC.

The CDR3 DNA follows: TGTGCCAGCAGCGCTAAGGGTGGCCGTGCGGGGCACGGTGTAGCTTTCTTT. Residues: CASSAKGGRAGHGVAFF. The rearrangement uses TRBV7-8 and TRBJ1-1, with D possibly matching TRBD1 (5 bases). Trimming pared 5 bases from V and 10 bases from J, leaving 29 bases between. The germline V gene encodes CDR1 SGHVS and CDR2 FQNEAQ. This CDR3 has 17 amino acids.

The rearrangement joins TRBV11-3 to TRBJ2-7; TRBD2 aligns across 9 bases. CDR3 length: 15 residues. CDR1 is SGHNT and CDR2 is YENEEA in the germline V gene. With 5 bases clipped from V and 5 bases from J, the junction kept 10 bases outside the gene matches. Here the CDR3 reads CASSRGASGANEQYF. CDR3 in DNA: TGTGCCAGCAGCCGGGGGGCTAGCGGGGCGAACGAGCAGTACTTC.

This clone was observed a handful of times. This chain joins TRBV5-5 and TRBJ1-1, with D possibly matching TRBD1 (6 bases). Trimming took off 2 bases at V and 4 bases at J, with 12 bases between the two ends. Germline V gene sequence: CDR1 SGHKS, CDR2 YYEKEE (reference sequence). This CDR3 spans 14 amino acids. CDR3 DNA: TGTGCCAGCAGCTTTGGGGACACCGGCACTGAAGCTTTCTTT. It specifies CASSFGDTGTEAFF. The full variable domain, its missing parts supplied by reference TRBV5-5 and TRBJ1-1, is DAGVTQSPTHLIKTRGQQVTLRCSPISGHKSVSWYQQVLGQGPQFIFQYYEKEERGRGNFPDRFSARQFPNYSSELNVNALLLGDSALYLCASSFGDTGTEAFFGQGTRLTVV.

This sequence joins TRBV5-1 and TRBJ1-2; 7 bases are a match to TRBD1. V gave up 3 bases and J gave up 0 bases; unmatched junction bases: 8. Germline values: CDR1 SGHRS, CDR2 YFSETQ. The CDR3 is made up of 16 amino acids. The DNA of the CDR3 is TGCGCCAGCAGCTCCATCCCCGGGACAGCTAACTATGGCTACACCTTC. This encodes CASSSIPGTANYGYTF.

The rearrangement links TRBV10-1 to TRBJ1-2; D ambiguous. Deletions cut 6 bases from V and 0 bases from J, with 8 bases between. Germline V gene sequence: CDR1 WNHNN, CDR2 SYGVQD (reference sequence). The CDR3 loop spans 13 amino acids. CDR3 protein: CASSESPNYGYTF. The CDR3 region has the DNA TGCGCCAGCAGCGAGAGCCCTAACTATGGCTACACCTTC.